This T cell receptor (beta chain) was observed in a study of shared clonotypes between healthy human individuals (dated by TCRdb to 2018 to 2020). About the full investigation: A couple of women and a few men aged 18 to 49 years were included in the cohort. Per donor, three plates each were used for CD4 naive and CD4 memory, two for CD8 naive, and one for CD8 memory. The study deeply sequenced blood TCR repertoires of several healthy adults to estimate repertoire size and the extent of clonotype sharing between individuals. Libraries were prepared and TCR repertoires were sequenced by different laboratories using diverse techniques, in order to increase sequencing depth and limit assay-specific biases. Per donor, leukapheresis produced somewhere between about 0.8 and 9.5 billion PBMCs. Overall study results and their limits: Approximately 5% of naive CD4, 3.5% of naive CD8, 2% to 2.5% of memory CD4, and over 0.35% of memory CD8 clonotypes were shared across a few donors. Only blood was sampled, and tissue TCR repertoires likely differ from those in blood. Compared with non-shared clonotypes, the clonotypes found in all four sorted-subset donors had higher generation probabilities. Larger estimated clonotype richness was generally found for naive subsets than for memory subsets. Because the study included only a small number of donors, the genetic and exposure-history diversity represented was limited. Pairwise subsampling led to the expectation that sequencing depth would affect the degree of clonotype sharing among donors. Incomplete sequencing was indicated by rarefaction of sorted-subset datasets, despite the large sequencing depth.

Using the deep immunoSEQ assay, multiplex PCR amplified TCR CDR3 regions from genomic DNA. Genomic DNA extracted from each cell subset was distributed evenly over all wells of several immunoSEQ 96-well plates, and each plate served as one replicate. Each replicate PCR for sorted subsets received roughly 200 ng genomic DNA, equal to tens of thousands of T cell genomes. The purified libraries were quantified using a Qubit 3.0 fluorometer, sized with a Bioanalyzer 2100, and then quantified again using the KAPA Library Quantification kit. A separate single-read 150-cycle Illumina NextSeq 550 flow cell was used to sequence each immunoSEQ 96-well plate. On the study's bioinformatics: Because the immunoSEQ output included only junctional sequences and no quality scores, the filtering could not be the same as the filtering used for full-length reads. Sequences were annotated with PyIR, a Python wrapper for IgBLAST v1.9, using IMGT germline references to assign V/J genes and CDR3. Reads with weak V/J assignments (E-value above 1e-6), missing CDR3, stop codons, out-of-frame junctions, or ambiguous translated residues were removed. V3J clonotypes were defined by identical inferred V gene, J gene, and CDR3 amino acid sequence. The percentage overlap between two repertoires was calculated by dividing the number of shared unique clonotypes by the size of the smaller repertoire. Three approaches were used to assess repertoire richness: RTK rarefaction, the Chao1 estimator, and Recon v2.1 estimates of unobserved clonotypes. OLGA was used to compute generation probabilities for all TCRbeta clonotypes that the gDNA method yielded from a few donors. Entries here come from immuneACCESS through TCRdb and include only in-frame sequences with V and J called. Some clones fail to appear in such tables; in the studies checked, an unresolved V gene covers under half of the shortfall, and the cause of the remainder is unknown. The V and J calls and clone size were taken over from that table, and D and trimming were inferred from the DNA. For this sample there are 2.3 million or so clones; about 92% appear just once. Of the sample, 0.39% is held by the ten largest clones.

Donors were healthy HIV-negative adults with no recently reported acute infections or vaccinations. Every donor was a Caucasian adult residing in Nashville, Tennessee, USA. Magnetic negative selection was used to enrich CD4+ T cells, after which naive cells were positively selected on CD45RA and the negative fraction became the memory subset. After blood collection by leukapheresis, PBMCs were isolated using Ficoll-Histopaque density gradient centrifugation and then cryopreserved in the vapor phase of liquid nitrogen. Analytical flow cytometry was used to check the purity and quantity of every magnetically sorted T cell population. Genomic DNA was isolated from every sorted fraction and measured by UV absorbance on a Nanodrop 2000c. For CDR1 and CDR2, the germline V gene lists MDHEN and SYDVKM. The V end loses 6 bases and the J end loses 4 bases, and a stretch of 16 bases separates them. CDR3 length: 15 amino acids, cysteine to phenylalanine. Only the CDR3 portion is preserved as DNA: 45 bases, with reading frame beginning at the first base.

Details on this clone: This clone's antigen is unknown. No clone much larger than this one lies a single base away; base qualities are absent.

This receptor was obtained from a man younger than 30 in good health. Some clones in this sample may be carry-over from other donors' samples. The sample taken for sequencing was naive CD4+ T cells from PBMCs. Interpreted using the paper, the cell subset or site label stands for: CD45RA+ positively selected. The chain uses TRBV28 and TRBJ1-5; TRBD1 is possibly the D segment (6 matching bases). The encoded CDR3 is CASSRRGGPNQPQHF. The nucleotides are TGTGCCAGCAGCCGAAGGGGGGGCCCAAATCAGCCCCAGCATTTT.